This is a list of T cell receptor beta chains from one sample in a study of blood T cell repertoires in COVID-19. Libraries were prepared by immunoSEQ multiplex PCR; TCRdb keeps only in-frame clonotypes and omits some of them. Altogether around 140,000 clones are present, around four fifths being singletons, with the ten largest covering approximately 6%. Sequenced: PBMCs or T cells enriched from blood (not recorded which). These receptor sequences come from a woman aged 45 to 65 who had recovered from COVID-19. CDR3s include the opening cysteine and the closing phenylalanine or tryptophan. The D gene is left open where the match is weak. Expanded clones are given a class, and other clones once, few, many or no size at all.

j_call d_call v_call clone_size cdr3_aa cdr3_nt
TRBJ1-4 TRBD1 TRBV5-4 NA CASSYGTGIEGEKLFF TGTGCCAGCAGCTACGGGACAGGGATTGAGGGTGAAAAACTGTTTTTT
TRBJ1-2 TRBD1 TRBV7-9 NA CASSLVDRDGYTF TGTGCCAGCAGCTTGGTCGACAGGGACGGCTACACCTTC
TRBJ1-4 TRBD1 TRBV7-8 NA CASSFSAGGNTNEKLFF TGTGCCAGCAGCTTTTCGGCAGGGGGCAATACTAATGAAAAACTGTTTTTT
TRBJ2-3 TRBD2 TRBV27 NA CASSSGTSGGGTDTQYF TGTGCCAGCAGTTCTGGGACTAGCGGGGGGGGCACAGATACGCAGTATTTT
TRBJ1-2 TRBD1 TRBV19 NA CASSSEGTGLLGYTF TGTGCCAGTAGTTCCGAGGGGACAGGGCTTTTAGGCTACACCTTC
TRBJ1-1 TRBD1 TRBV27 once CASSYRGDTEAFF TGTGCCAGCAGTTACAGGGGAGACACTGAAGCTTTCTTT
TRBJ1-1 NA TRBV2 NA CASSDSGLMNTEAFF TGTGCCAGCAGTGACTCAGGACTGATGAACACTGAAGCTTTCTTT
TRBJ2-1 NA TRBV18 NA CASSPSRGNYNEQFF TGTGCCAGCTCACCCTCTAGGGGTAATTACAATGAGCAGTTCTTC
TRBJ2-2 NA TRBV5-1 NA CASSLEPNGELFF TGCGCCAGCAGCTTGGAGCCAAACGGGGAGCTGTTTTTT
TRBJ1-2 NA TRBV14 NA CASSRAGSRYGYTF TGTGCCAGCAGCCGAGCAGGGTCTCGGTATGGCTACACCTTC
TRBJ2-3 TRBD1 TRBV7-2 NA CASSPRQGAIVDTQYF TGTGCCAGCAGCCCCAGACAGGGGGCTATAGTAGATACGCAGTATTTT
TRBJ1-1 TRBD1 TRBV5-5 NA CASSLLRDRGLNTEAFF TGTGCCAGCAGCTTGTTAAGGGACAGGGGACTGAACACTGAAGCTTTCTTT
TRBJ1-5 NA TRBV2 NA CASSSWAGAGQPQHF TGTGCCAGCAGTTCCTGGGCAGGGGCAGGTCAGCCCCAGCATTTT
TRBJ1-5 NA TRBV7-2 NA CASSLGGLTNQPQHF TGTGCCAGCAGCTTAGGAGGATTAACTAATCAGCCCCAGCATTTT
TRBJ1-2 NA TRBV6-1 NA CASSDSLVGGYGYTF TGTGCCAGCAGTGATTCCTTGGTAGGAGGCTATGGCTACACCTTC
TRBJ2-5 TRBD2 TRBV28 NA CASSRGGSGVETQYF TGTGCCAGCAGCCGAGGAGGTAGCGGGGTAGAGACCCAGTACTTC
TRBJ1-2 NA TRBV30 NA CAWRQRGPSGYTF TGTGCCTGGAGGCAGCGGGGGCCCTCTGGCTACACCTTC
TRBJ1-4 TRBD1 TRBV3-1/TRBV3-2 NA CASSQGTGEGKLFF TGTGCCAGCAGCCAAGGGACAGGGGAGGGGAAACTGTTTTTT
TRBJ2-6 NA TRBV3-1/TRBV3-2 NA CASSPLGSAGANVLTF TGTGCCAGCAGCCCCCTGGGGAGCGCTGGGGCCAACGTCCTGACTTTC
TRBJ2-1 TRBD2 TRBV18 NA CASSGDSGGYNEQFF TGTGCCAGCTCCGGGGATAGCGGGGGTTACAATGAGCAGTTCTTC
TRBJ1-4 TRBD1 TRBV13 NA CASTHRGRNEKLFF TGTGCCAGCACCCACAGGGGGAGAAATGAAAAACTGTTTTTT
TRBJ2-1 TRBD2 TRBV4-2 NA CASSQVGLAGGYSYNEQFF TGTGCCAGCAGCCAAGTCGGACTAGCGGGGGGATATTCCTACAATGAGCAGTTCTTC
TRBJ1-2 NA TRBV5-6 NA CASSFGGPYGYTF TGTGCCAGCAGCTTCGGGGGGCCCTATGGCTACACCTTC
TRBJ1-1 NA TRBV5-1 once CASHTPEYTEAFF TGCGCCAGCCATACACCGGAGTACACTGAAGCTTTCTTT
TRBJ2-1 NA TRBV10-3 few CAISESLKGGAEQFF TGTGCCATCAGTGAGTCGCTTAAGGGCGGGGCAGAGCAGTTCTTC
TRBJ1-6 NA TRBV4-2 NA CASSQGGYDENSPLHF TGTGCCAGCAGCCAAGGAGGGTACGACGAAAATTCACCCCTCCACTTT
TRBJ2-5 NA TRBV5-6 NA CASSRAGVADETQYF TGTGCCAGCAGTCGAGCAGGGGTGGCAGACGAGACCCAGTACTTC
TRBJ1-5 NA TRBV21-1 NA CASSNSFMRGDQPQHF TGTGCCAGCAGCAACTCGTTCATGCGGGGTGATCAGCCCCAGCATTTT
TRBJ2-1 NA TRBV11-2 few CASSLLGGNNEQFF TGTGCCAGCAGCTTACTTGGCGGGAACAATGAGCAGTTCTTC
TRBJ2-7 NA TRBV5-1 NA CASSLGASYEQYF TGCGCCAGCAGCTTGGGGGCCAGCTACGAGCAGTACTTC
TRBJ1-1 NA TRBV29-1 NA CSVEALNGAFF TGCAGCGTTGAAGCTCTGAACGGAGCTTTCTTT
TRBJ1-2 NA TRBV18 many CASSQGANNYGYTF TGTGCCAGCTCACAAGGGGCTAATAACTATGGCTACACCTTC
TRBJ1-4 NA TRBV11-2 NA CASLPGRQTTNEKLFF TGTGCCTCCTTACCCGGGAGACAGACAACTAATGAAAAACTGTTTTTT